One T cell receptor (beta chain) is described in this entry. These data belong to a study of blood T cell repertoires in COVID-19. Study-level background: Collection of acute and convalescent COVID-19 samples took place in the United States, Italy and Spain. The analysed material was cDNA or gDNA that came from T cells, B-cell-depleted T cells, or PBMCs.

Study processing details: Amplified reference gene primers provided the basis for estimating nucleated cell counts. Sequencing was performed with immunoSEQ multiplex PCR; in TCRdb, only in-frame clones are kept and a portion is missing. That table is the source of V, J and clone size, and D and trimming were worked out from the DNA. The sample lists under 300,000 clones, roughly 89% occurring once. The CDR3 has 10 amino acids. V was trimmed by 4 bases and J by 7 bases, leaving 6 bases between them. Per germline, CDR1 DFQATT and CDR2 SNEGSKA (reference sequence). V and J are TRBV20-1 and TRBJ2-3, with D possibly TRBD2 on 5 matching bases. The sequenced sample consisted of peripheral blood. This TCR derives from a woman aged 25 to 39 with active or convalescent COVID-19. Here the CDR3 reads CSATGYTQYF. DNA of the CDR3: TGCAGTGCTACGGGGTATACGCAGTATTTT.